The rows below give T cell receptor beta chains drawn from one sample of a study of post-analysis software for immune sequencing data. In TCRdb, the PCR reads were re-called with MiXCR into one record per CDR3 protein. The table shows 750,000 to 950,000 distinct CDR3 sequences, with about 53% occurring only once. Specimen: blood. Receptors originate from a girl between 10 and 17 years old with multiple sclerosis. The CDR3 runs from the conserved cysteine through the conserved F or W. D genes are given only for firm matches. A clone size is listed for some rows: how often the clone was seen (once, few, many), or a class if it is expanded.

clone size	D gene	J gene	V gene	CDR3 DNA	CDR3 protein
-	-	TRBJ2-3	TRBV12-3/TRBV12-4	TGTGCCAGCAGTTTCGCGGGAAGTTCAACAGATACGCAGTATTTT	CASSFAGSSTDTQYF
-	-	TRBJ2-5	TRBV28	TGTGCCAGCAGTCTGGGACCACACCCCCAGTACTTC	CASSLGPHPQYF
few	-	TRBJ2-7	TRBV5-1	TGCGCCAGCAGTTATGACAGCGACGAGCAGTACTTC	CASSYDSDEQYF
few	TRBD1	TRBJ1-1	TRBV5-1	TGCGCCAGCAGCACCAGACAGGGGGCAGATTTCTTT	CASSTRQGADFF
-	TRBD1	TRBJ1-2	TRBV12-3/TRBV12-4	TGTGCCAGCTTGAACAGGGGAAGGAACTATGGCTACACCTTC	CASLNRGRNYGYTF
-	-	TRBJ2-6	TRBV6-2/TRBV6-3	TGTGCCAGCACTTACTCGAGGGGGGCTGGGGCCAACGTCCTGACTTTC	CASTYSRGAGANVLTF
few	TRBD1	TRBJ2-3	TRBV4-1	TGCGCCAGCAGCCAAGAACCGGGACAGCCCTTTCCGGGCGAGTATTTT	CASSQEPGQPFPGEYF
-	-	TRBJ2-3	TRBV29-1	TGCAGCGTAGGGACGGCAAACACAGATACGCAGTATTTT	CSVGTANTDTQYF
-	-	TRBJ2-7	TRBV4-2	TGTGCCAGCAGCCAAGTACAACAGGAGAAATCCTACGAGCAGTACTTC	CASSQVQQEKSYEQYF
-	TRBD1	TRBJ2-7	TRBV18	TGTGCCAGCTCACCATTATACTTTCCGGGACAGATTTACGAGCAGTACTTC	CASSPLYFPGQIYEQYF
-	-	TRBJ1-2	TRBV29-1	TGCGCTTCAAACAGGGTGGAGTCCTATGGCTACACCTTC	CASNRVESYGYTF
-	-	TRBJ1-2	TRBV5-1	TGCGCCAGCAAGAAGGACGGAGCCGGATACTATGGCTACACCTTC	CASKKDGAGYYGYTF
-	-	TRBJ1-2	TRBV29-1	TGCAGCGTTGAACAGAATAACTATGGCTACACCTTC	CSVEQNNYGYTF
-	TRBD2	TRBJ2-7	TRBV7-6	TGTGCCAGCAGCTTATTAACTAGCGGGAGGGCCGGGTACGAGCAGTACTTC	CASSLLTSGRAGYEQYF
-	-	TRBJ1-2	TRBV29-1	TGCAGCGTTGATACGGGAATCGGCTATGGCTACACCTTC	CSVDTGIGYGYTF
few	TRBD2	TRBJ2-7	TRBV10-3	TGTGCCATCAGTTCTAGCGGCCCTGGGGACGAGCAGTACTTC	CAISSSGPGDEQYF
few	-	TRBJ2-7	TRBV11-2	TGTGCCAGCAGCCAGAGCAGGGGTTGGGACGAGCAGTACTTC	CASSQSRGWDEQYF
-	TRBD2	TRBJ2-3	TRBV10-3	TGTGCCATCAGTGGTCTCCGGGGGGCTAGCGGGAATCCAGATACGCAGTATTTT	CAISGLRGASGNPDTQYF
-	-	TRBJ2-7	TRBV4-1	TGCGCCAGCAGCTACTCGGCGGAGTACGAGCAGTACTTC	CASSYSAEYEQYF
-	-	TRBJ2-7	TRBV7-8	TGTGCCAGCAGCCCGGTAGACGAGCAGTACTTC	CASSPVDEQYF
few	TRBD1	TRBJ2-7	TRBV11-3	TGTGCCAGCAGCTTAGATCCTCCGGACAGGGGTTCCTACGAGCAGTACTTC	CASSLDPPDRGSYEQYF
few	-	TRBJ2-5	TRBV12-3/TRBV12-4	TGTGCCAGCAGTTCCGGACCCGTTGAGACCCAGTACTTC	CASSSGPVETQYF
-	-	TRBJ2-7	TRBV3-1	TGTGCCAGCAGCCTCACGCCCCAGACCCCTTGGGACCTCCATTTGGGCGAGCAGTACTTC	CASSLTPQTPWDLHLGEQYF
-	TRBD1	TRBJ2-5	TRBV2	TGTGCCAGCAAGCACGGGACAGGGCAAGAGACCCAGTACTTC	CASKHGTGQETQYF
few	-	TRBJ1-2	TRBV28	TGTGCCAGCAGTTCGGCGGGCTATGGCTACACCTTC	CASSSAGYGYTF
-	TRBD1	TRBJ2-7	TRBV12-3/TRBV12-4	TGTGCCAGCAGAGGGACAGGGGGAAGAAACGAGCAGTACTTC	CASRGTGGRNEQYF
-	TRBD1	TRBJ2-3	TRBV10-3	TGTGCCATCAGCTTCCGGGACAGAAGCACAGATACGCAGTATTTT	CAISFRDRSTDTQYF
-	-	TRBJ2-7	TRBV6-5	TGTGCCAGCAGAGAGAGGGAAACCGGGGAGCAGTACTTC	CASRERETGEQYF
-	TRBD2	TRBJ2-5	TRBV29-1	TGCAGCCTCGGGCTAGCGGGAGGGGAGCAGTACTTC	CSLGLAGGEQYF
-	-	TRBJ2-7	TRBV5-1	TGCGCCAGCAGCTCCCTAGACGGGTACGAGCAGTACTTC	CASSSLDGYEQYF
-	TRBD2	TRBJ2-3	TRBV15	TGTGCCACCAGCAGAGAGGCTAGCGGAGGTTGGGGAGCAGATACGCAGTATTTT	CATSREASGGWGADTQYF